This T cell receptor (beta chain) is drawn from a study of shared T cell receptors in the human thymus (dated by TCRdb to 2020 to 2023). Background on the whole study: The study examined how self-reactive, shared T-cell receptor alpha chains are generated in the human thymus.

The protocol used for the library was the immunoSEQ multiplex PCR assay. In TCRdb, the immuneACCESS table is reduced to in-frame sequences with V and J assigned. These tables do not hold every clone; where another copy was compared, an unresolved V gene accounts for under half, and the others remain unexplained. In all, the sample holds some 760,000 clones, and approximately 85% of those were seen once. Jointly, the top ten make up around 0.01% of the sample. The V and J ends are trimmed by 2 bases and 6 bases, leaving 17 bases between them. CDR1 MNHEY and CDR2 SVGAGI were looked up in the germline V gene. The CDR3 runs 16 residues from the cysteine to the phenylalanine. Left in the record is the CDR3 DNA by itself, 48 bases read in frame from the first base. As concerns this clone: Its antigen remains undetermined. No much larger clonotype is one base removed from it; base qualities were not supplied.

These data also featured in a second study, about human thymus T cells. As the second paper documents: Immunologically healthy infants undergoing open corrective cardiac surgery for congenital heart defects in Finland were used as donors. Thymus tissue was obtained as surgical resects removed during corrective cardiac surgery. Biased V and J gene segment usage appeared to be present in both thymic and peripheral blood repertoires. According to the related research, thymic TCR repertoires were highly overlapping among unrelated individuals. The study characterized TCR alpha and beta repertoires from about 8 infant thymus samples and a few related peripheral blood samples. The infant donors were roughly 6 to 244 days old, and the cohort included six or seven males and two females. Thymocytes were released mechanically from tissue and stored at -70 °C as pellets of 10-30 million cells. Genomic DNA was extracted from frozen cell pellets with a QIAsymphony instrument. The immunoSEQ multiplex PCR assay was used to amplify the TCRB and TCRAD loci from a standardized quantity of quality-controlled genomic DNA. The amplicons spanned the V(D)J region and were long enough to cover the CDR3 and allow V and J genes to be identified. Amplicon sequencing was performed on an Illumina platform through the commercial immunoSEQ service. Primer bias and sequencing errors were corrected as previously described, and TCRAD and TCRB were defined on the basis of the IMGT database. The repertoires were analysed using immunoSEQ Analyzer 3.0 and VDJTools for basic statistics, V/J segment usage, diversity estimates, rarefaction and pairwise overlap. Diversity was estimated with Chao1, ChaoE, Efron-Thisted, Shannon and inverse Simpson indices, and also on datasets down-sampled to the smallest sample. For repertoire overlap, CDR3 nucleotide sequence, V gene and J gene had to match strictly, and clustering was done by Jaccard-based multidimensional scaling. Thymus samples yielded on average approximately 840,000 unique TCRB clonotypes, compared with roughly 92,000 from blood samples.

Recombination joined TRBV6-5 with TRBJ2-1; too little of a D gene remains to name it. The receptor was derived from a girl under three years old with a congenital heart defect. Donor details come from another sample of the same person, matched by shared clones. The sample comprised thymocytes. The nucleotide sequence reads TGTGCCAGCAGTTACCACAACCCCTCCAGGTTCAATGAGCAGTTCTTC. This gives the protein CASSYHNPSRFNEQFF.